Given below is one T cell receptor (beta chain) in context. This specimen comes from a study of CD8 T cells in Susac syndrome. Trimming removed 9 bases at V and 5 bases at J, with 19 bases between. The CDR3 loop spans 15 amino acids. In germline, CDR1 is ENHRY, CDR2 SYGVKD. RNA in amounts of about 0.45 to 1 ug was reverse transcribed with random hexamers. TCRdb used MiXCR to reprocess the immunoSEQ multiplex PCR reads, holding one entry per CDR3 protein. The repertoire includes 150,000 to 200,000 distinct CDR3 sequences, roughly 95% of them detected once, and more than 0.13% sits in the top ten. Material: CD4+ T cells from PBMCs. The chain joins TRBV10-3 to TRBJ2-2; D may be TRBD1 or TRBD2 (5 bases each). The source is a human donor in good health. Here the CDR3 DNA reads TGTGCCATACGGACCGGTGGGGGTAGTACCGGGGAGCTGTTTTTT. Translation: CAIRTGGGSTGELFF.